A single T cell receptor beta chain is shown here with its context. CDR3 and TCR beta VDJ profiling relied on genomic DNA as the template. TCRdb reprocessed the reads with MiXCR, giving one entry per CDR3 protein. The table records 200,000 or so distinct CDR3 sequences, roughly half of them present only once. Patients included in sequencing had previously demonstrated CD8+CD57+ cell expansion by flow cytometry. Blood came from patients not yet given any therapy. The CDR3 contains 14 residues. With V trimmed by 2 bases and J by 4 bases, 5 bases remained unmatched. The germline V gene has CDR1 SQVTM and CDR2 ANQGSEA. This record comes from a study of CD8+CD57+ T cells in acquired aplastic anemia.

The sample was sorted CD4+, CD8+, or CD8+CD57+ T cells (not recorded which) from PBMCs. The TCR sequence derives from a human donor with aplastic anemia. The gene calls are TRBV29-1 and TRBJ2-7, with 10 bases matching TRBD1. The CDR3 is CSVEKWDRGYEQYF. The CDR3 DNA reads as TGCAGCGTTGAAAAGTGGGACAGGGGTTACGAGCAGTACTTC.